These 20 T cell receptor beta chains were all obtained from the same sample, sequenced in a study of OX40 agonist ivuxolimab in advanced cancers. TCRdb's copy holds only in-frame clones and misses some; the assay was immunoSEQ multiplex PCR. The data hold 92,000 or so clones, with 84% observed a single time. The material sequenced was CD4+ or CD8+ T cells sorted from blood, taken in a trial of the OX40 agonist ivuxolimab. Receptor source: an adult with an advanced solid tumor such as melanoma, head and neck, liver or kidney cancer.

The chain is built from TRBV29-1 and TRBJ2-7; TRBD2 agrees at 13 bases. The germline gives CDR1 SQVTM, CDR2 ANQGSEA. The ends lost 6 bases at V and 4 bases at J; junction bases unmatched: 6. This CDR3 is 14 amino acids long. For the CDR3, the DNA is TGCAGCGTACTAGCGGGGGGGATTAGGTACGAGCAGTACTTC. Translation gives CSVLAGGIRYEQYF.

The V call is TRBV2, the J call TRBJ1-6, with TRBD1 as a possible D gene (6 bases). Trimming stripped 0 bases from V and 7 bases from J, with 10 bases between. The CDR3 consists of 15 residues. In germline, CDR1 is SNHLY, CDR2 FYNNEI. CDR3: CASSEAVRGNSPLHF. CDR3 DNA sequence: TGTGCCAGCAGTGAAGCGGTCAGGGGCAATTCACCCCTCCACTTT.

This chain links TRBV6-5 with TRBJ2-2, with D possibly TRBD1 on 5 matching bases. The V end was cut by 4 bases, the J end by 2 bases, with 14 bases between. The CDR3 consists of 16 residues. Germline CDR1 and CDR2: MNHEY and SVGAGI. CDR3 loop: CASSSYDQGNTGELFF. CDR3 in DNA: TGTGCCAGCAGTTCTTACGACCAGGGAAACACCGGGGAGCTGTTTTTT.

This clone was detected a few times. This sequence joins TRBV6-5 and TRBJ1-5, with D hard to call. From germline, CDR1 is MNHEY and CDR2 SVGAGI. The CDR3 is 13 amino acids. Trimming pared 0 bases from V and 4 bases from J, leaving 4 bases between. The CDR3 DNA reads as TGTGCCAGCAGTTACTCGGAGAATCAGCCCCAGCATTTT. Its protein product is CASSYSENQPQHF.

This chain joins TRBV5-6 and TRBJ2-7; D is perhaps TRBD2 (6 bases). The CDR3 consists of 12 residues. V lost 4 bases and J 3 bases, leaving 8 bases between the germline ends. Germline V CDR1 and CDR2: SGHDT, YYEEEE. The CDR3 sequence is CASSREFYEQYF. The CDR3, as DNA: TGTGCCAGCAGCCGGGAGTTCTACGAGCAGTACTTC.

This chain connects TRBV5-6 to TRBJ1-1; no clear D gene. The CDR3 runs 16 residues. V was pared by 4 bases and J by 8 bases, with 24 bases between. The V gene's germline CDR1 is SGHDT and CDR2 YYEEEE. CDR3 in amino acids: CASSDLAAKAQVEAFF. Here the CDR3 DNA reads TGTGCCAGCAGCGATCTGGCCGCGAAAGCCCAGGTAGAAGCTTTCTTT.

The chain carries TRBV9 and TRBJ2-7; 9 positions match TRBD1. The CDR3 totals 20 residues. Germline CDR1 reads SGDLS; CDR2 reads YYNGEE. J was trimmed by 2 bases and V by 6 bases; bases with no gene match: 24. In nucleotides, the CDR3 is TGTGCCAGCAACCTCAAAACCCGGACAAAACACGGGACAGGGCCCTACGAGCAGTACTTC. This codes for CASNLKTRTKHGTGPYEQYF.

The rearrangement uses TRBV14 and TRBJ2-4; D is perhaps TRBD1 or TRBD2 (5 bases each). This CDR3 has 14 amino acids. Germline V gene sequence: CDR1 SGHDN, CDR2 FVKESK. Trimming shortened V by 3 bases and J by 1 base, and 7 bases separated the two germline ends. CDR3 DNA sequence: TGTGCCAGCAGCCATTGGGGGGCCAAAAACATTCAGTACTTC. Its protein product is CASSHWGAKNIQYF.

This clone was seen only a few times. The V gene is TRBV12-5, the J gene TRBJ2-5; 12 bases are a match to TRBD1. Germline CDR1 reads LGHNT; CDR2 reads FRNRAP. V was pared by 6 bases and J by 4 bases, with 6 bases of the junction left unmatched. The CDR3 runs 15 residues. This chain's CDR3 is CASGLGTGGTETQYF. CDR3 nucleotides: TGTGCTAGTGGACTCGGGACAGGGGGCACAGAGACCCAGTACTTC.

The CDR3 protein is CASSEGMGADGYTF. Written as DNA, the CDR3 is TGTGCCAGCAGTGAAGGGATGGGGGCGGATGGCTACACCTTC. The chain joins TRBV6-1 to TRBJ1-2; tentatively, D is TRBD1 (6 bases). The germline V gene encodes CDR1 MNHNS and CDR2 SASEGT. This CDR3 is built from 14 residues. V was clipped by 1 base and J by 6 bases, with 12 bases between them.

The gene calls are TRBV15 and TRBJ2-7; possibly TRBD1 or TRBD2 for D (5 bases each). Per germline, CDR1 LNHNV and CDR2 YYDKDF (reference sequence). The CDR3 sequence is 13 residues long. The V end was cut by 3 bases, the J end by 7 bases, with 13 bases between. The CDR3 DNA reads TGTGCCACCAGCAGTGGGACGCTTTGGGAGCAGTACTTC. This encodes CATSSGTLWEQYF.

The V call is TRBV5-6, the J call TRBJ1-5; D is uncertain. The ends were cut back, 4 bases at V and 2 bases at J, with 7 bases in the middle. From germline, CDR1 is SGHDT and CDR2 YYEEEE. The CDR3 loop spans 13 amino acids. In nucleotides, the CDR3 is TGTGCCAGCAGCCCGAGAGGCAATCAGCCCCAGCATTTT. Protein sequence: CASSPRGNQPQHF.

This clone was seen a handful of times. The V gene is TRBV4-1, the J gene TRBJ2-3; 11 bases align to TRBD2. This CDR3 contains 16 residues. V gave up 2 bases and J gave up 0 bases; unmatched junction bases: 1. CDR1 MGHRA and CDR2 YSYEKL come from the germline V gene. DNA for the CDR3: TGCGCCAGCAGCCAAATAGCGGGAGGGAGCACAGATACGCAGTATTTT. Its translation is CASSQIAGGSTDTQYF.

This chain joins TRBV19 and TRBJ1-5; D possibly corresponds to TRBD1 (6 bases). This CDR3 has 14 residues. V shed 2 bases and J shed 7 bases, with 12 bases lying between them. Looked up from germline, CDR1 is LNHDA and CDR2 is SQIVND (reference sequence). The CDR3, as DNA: TGTGCCAGTAGTATATCAGGGCAGGGGCAGCCCCAGCATTTT. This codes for CASSISGQGQPQHF.

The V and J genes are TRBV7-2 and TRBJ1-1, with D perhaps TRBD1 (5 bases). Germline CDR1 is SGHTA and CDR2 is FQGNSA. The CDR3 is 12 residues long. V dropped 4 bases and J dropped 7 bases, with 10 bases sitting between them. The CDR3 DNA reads TGTGCCAGCAGCTCGAAGGGGAATGAAGCTTTCTTT. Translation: CASSSKGNEAFF.

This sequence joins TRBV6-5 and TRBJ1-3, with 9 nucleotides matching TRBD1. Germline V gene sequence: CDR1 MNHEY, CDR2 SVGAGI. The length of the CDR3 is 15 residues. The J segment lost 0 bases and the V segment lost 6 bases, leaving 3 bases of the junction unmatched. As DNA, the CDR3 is TGTGCCAGCAGGTCGGGACAGGGCTCTGGAAACACCATATATTTT. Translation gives CASRSGQGSGNTIYF.

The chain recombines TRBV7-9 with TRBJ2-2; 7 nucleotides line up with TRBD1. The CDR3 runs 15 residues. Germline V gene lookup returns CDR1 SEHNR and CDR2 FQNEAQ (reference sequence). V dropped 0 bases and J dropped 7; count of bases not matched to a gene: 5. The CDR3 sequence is CASSLAGGAYGELFF. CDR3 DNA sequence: TGTGCCAGCAGCTTAGCAGGGGGCGCATACGGGGAGCTGTTTTTT. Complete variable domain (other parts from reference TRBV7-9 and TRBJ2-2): DTGVSQNPRHKITKRGQNVTFRCDPISEHNRLYWYRQTLGQGPEFLTYFQNEAQLEKSRLLSDRFSAERPKGSFSTLEIQRTEQGDSAMYLCASSLAGGAYGELFFGEGSRLTVL.

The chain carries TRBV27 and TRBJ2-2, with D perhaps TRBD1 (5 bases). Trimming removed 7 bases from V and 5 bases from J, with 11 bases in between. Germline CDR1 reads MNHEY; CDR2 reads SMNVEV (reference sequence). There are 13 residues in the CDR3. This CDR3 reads CASTGLGTGELFF. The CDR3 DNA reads TGTGCCAGCACAGGGCTCGGGACCGGGGAGCTGTTTTTT.

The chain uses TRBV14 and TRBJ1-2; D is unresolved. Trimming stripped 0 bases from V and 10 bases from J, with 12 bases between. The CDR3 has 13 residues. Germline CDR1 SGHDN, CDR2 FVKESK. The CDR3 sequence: CASSQDRTSSYTF. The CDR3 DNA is TGTGCCAGCAGCCAAGACAGGACGTCCTCCTACACCTTC.

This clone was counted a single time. The CDR3 region is CASSKVGLAGGHNEQFF. The CDR3 coding sequence is TGTGCCAGTAGTAAGGTGGGACTAGCGGGAGGACACAATGAGCAGTTCTTC. The chain employs TRBV19 and TRBJ2-1, with 15 bases identical to TRBD2. Germline V CDR1 and CDR2: LNHDA, SQIVND (reference sequence). The CDR3 consists of 17 residues. The trim removed 4 bases at V and 5 bases at J, leaving 6 bases unmatched.